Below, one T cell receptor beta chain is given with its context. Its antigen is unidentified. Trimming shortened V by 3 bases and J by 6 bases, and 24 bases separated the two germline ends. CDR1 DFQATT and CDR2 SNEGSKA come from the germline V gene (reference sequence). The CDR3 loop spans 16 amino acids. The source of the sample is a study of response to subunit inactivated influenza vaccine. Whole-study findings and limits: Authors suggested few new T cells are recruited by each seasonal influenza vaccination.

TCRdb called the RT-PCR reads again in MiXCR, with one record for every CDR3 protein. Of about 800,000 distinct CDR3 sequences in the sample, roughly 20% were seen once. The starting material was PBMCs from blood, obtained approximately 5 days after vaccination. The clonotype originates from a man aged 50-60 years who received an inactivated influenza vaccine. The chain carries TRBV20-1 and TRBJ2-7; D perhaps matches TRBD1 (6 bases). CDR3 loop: CSASLARGPFHLEQYF. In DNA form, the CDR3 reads TGCAGTGCTAGTCTCGCCAGGGGACCGTTTCACCTCGAGCAGTACTTC.